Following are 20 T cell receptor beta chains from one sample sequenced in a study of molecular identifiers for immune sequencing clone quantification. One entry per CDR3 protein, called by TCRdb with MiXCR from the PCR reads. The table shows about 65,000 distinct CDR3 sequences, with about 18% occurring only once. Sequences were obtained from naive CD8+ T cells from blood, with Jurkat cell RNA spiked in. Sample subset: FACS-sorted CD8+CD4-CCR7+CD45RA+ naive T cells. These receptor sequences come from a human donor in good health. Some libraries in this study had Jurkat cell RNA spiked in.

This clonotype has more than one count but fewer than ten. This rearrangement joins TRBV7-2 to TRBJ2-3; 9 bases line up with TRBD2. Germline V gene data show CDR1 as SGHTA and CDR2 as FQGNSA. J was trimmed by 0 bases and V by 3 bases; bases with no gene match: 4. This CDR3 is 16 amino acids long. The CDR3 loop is CASSFFAGGSTDTQYF. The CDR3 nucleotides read TGTGCCAGCAGCTTTTTCGCGGGAGGGAGCACAGATACGCAGTATTTT.

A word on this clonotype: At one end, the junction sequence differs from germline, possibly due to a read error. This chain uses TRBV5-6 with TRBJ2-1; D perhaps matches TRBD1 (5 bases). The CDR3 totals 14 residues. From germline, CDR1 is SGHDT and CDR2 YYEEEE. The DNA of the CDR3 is TGTGCCAGCAGAGAGTGGGGCGGTGGCAATGGGCAGTTCTTC. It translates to CASREWGGGNGQFF.

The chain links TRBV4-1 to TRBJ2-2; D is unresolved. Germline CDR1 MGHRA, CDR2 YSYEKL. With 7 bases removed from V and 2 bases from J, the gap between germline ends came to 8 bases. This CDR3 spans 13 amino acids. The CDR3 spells CASTLGNTGELFF. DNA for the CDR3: TGCGCCAGCACGCTAGGTAACACCGGGGAGCTGTTTTTT.

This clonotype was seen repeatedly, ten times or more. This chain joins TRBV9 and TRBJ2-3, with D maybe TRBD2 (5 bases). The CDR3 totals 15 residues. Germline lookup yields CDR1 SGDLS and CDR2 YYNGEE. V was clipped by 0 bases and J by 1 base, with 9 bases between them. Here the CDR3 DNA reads TGTGCCAGCAGCGTAGAAGGAGGAGGCACAGATACGCAGTATTTT. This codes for CASSVEGGGTDTQYF.

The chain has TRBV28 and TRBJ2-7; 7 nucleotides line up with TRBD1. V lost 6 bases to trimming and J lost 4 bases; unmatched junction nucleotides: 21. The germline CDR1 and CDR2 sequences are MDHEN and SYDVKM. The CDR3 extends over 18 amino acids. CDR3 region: CASRHIRDSPLSSYEQYF. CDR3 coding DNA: TGTGCCAGCAGGCACATACGGGACAGCCCTTTGAGCTCTTACGAGCAGTACTTC.

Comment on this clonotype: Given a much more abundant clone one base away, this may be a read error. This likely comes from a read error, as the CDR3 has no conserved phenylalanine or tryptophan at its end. In nucleotides, the CDR3 is TGTGCCAGCATACATAGCGACTCCTACGAGCAGTACCTC. Translation gives CASIHSDSYEQYL. The chain couples TRBV2 to TRBJ2-7, with D possibly being TRBD2 (5 bases). Trimming shortened V by 7 bases and J by 0 bases, and 10 bases separated the two germline ends. Germline V gives CDR1 SNHLY, CDR2 FYNNEI. The CDR3 contains 13 residues.

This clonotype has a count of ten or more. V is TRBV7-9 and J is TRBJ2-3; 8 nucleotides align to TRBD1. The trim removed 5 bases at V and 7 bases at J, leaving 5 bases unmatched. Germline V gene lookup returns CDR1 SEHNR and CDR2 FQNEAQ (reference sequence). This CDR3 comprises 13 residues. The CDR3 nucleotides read TGTGCCAGCAGCGAGACAGGGGCCAATACGCAGTATTTT. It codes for CASSETGANTQYF.

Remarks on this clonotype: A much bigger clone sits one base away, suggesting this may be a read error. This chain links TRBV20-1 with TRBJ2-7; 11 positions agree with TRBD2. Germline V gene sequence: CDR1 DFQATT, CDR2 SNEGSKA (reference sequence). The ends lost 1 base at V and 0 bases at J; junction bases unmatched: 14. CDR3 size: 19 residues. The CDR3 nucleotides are TGCAGTGCTAGAGGTCTGGAGACTAGCGGGACGCTATACTCCTACGAGCAGTACTTC. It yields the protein CSARGLETSGTLYSYEQYF.

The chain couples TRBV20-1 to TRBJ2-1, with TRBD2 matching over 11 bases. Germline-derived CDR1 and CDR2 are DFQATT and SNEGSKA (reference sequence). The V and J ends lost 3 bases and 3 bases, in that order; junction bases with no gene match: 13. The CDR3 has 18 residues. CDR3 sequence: CSAREIIGTSGFYNEQFF. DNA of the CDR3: TGCAGTGCTAGGGAAATCATCGGGACTAGCGGATTCTACAATGAGCAGTTCTTC.

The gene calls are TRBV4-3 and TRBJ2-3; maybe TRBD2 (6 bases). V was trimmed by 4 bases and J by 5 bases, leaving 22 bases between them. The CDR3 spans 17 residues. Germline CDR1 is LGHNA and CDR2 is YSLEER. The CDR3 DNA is TGCGCCAGCAGCCCATCTGGGGGGAACCGTCTGAAAGATACGCAGTATTTT. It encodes CASSPSGGNRLKDTQYF.

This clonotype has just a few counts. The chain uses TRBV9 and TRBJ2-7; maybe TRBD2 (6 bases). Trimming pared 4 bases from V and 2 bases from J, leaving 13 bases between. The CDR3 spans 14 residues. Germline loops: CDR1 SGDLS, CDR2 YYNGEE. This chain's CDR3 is CASSSSVGAYEQYF. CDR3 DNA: TGTGCCAGCAGCTCTAGCGTGGGCGCCTACGAGCAGTACTTC.

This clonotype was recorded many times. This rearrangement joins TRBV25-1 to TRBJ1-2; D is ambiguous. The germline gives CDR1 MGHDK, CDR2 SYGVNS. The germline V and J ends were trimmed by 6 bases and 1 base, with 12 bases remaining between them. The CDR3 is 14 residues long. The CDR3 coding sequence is TGTGCCAGCAGAACCTCCGAACATAACTATGGCTACACCTTC. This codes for CASRTSEHNYGYTF.

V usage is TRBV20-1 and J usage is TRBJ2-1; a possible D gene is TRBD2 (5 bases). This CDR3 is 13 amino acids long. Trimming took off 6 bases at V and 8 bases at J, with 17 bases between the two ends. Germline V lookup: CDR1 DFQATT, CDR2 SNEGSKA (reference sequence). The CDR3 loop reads CSATLELTYEQFF. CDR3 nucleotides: TGCAGTGCCACACTAGAACTCACCTATGAGCAGTTCTTC.

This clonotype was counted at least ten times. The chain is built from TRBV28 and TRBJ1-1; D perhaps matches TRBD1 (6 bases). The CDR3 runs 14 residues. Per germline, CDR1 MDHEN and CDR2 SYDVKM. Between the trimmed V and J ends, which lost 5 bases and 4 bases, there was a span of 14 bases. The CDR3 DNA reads TGTGCCAGCAGTCAACCGGGGGCGAGCACTGAAGCTTTCTTT. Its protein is CASSQPGASTEAFF.

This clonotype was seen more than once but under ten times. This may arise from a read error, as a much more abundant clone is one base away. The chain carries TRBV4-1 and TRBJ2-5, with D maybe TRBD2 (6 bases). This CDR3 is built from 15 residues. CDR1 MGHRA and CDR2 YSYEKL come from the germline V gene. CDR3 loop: CASSRGGTTQETQHF. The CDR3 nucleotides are TGCGCCAGCAGCCGGGGCGGGACCACACAAGAGACCCAGCACTTC.

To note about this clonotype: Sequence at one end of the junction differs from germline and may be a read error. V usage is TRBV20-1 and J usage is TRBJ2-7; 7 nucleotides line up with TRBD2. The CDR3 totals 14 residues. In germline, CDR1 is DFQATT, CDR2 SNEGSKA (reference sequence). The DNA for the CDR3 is TGCAGTGCCCCCCCTGGGGGAGCGGGGAACGAGCAGTACTTT. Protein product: CSAPPGGAGNEQYF.

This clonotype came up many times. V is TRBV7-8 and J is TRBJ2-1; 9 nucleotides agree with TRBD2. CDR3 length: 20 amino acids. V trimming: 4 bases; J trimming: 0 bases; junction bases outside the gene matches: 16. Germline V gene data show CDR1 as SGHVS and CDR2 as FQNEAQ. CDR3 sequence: CASSYPRVASGISSYNEQFF. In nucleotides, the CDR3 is TGTGCCAGCAGCTACCCGAGGGTCGCTAGCGGGATCAGCTCCTACAATGAGCAGTTCTTC.

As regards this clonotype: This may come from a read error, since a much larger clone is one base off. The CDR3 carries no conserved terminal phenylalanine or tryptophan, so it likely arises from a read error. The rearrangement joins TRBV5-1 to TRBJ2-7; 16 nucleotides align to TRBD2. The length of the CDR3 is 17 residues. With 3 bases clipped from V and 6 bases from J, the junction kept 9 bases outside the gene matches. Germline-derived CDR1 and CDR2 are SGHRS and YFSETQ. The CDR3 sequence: CASSSSGTSGRAGEQYL. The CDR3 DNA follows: TGCGCCAGCAGCTCTTCCGGGACTAGCGGGAGGGCAGGCGAGCAGTACCTC.

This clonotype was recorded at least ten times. CDR3 in DNA: TGCAGTGCTAAGGGACAGGGGGACACTGAAGCTTTCTTT. Amino acids: CSAKGQGDTEAFF. The chain employs TRBV20-1 and TRBJ1-1; 11 nucleotides line up with TRBD1. The junction had 1 base not matched to a gene; V was cut back by 4 bases and J by 3 bases. The CDR3 covers 13 residues. Looked up from germline, CDR1 is DFQATT and CDR2 is SNEGSKA (reference sequence).

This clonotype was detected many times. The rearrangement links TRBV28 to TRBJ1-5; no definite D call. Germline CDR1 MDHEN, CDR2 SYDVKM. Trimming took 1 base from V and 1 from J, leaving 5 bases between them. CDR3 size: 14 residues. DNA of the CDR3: TGTGCCAGCAGTTTATCAACAAGCAATCAGCCCCAGCATTTT. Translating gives CASSLSTSNQPQHF.